The T cell receptor beta chain under discussion was sequenced for a study of blood T cell repertoires in COVID-19. Clones were read by immunoSEQ multiplex PCR, and TCRdb kept only the in-frame ones, dropping some. Among 140,000 to 150,000 clones listed, roughly 80% were seen once. Recruitment covered over 20 US areas and drew participants whose ages spanned about 18 to 100 years. Two consecutive negative NP/OP PCR tests, clearance, or resolved symptoms defined Cohort 3 recovery. Sequenced: PBMCs or T cells enriched from blood (not recorded which). The sequence came from a woman between 45 and 65 years old who had recovered from COVID-19.

The CDR3 DNA reads as TGTGCCAGCAGCCCTGGGACTAGCGGACCCACAGATACGCAGTATTTT. Protein sequence: CASSPGTSGPTDTQYF. V is TRBV3-1 (or the pseudogene TRBV3-2) and J is TRBJ2-3; 11 nucleotides agree with TRBD2. Trimming took 4 bases from V and 2 from J; bases not matched to a gene: 5. The CDR3 is made up of 16 amino acids. The germline gives CDR1 LGHDT, CDR2 YNNKEL (reference sequence).